The 10 T cell receptor beta chains listed next were all sequenced from one sample in a study of T cell responses to AZD1222 COVID-19 vaccine. Here immunoSEQ multiplex PCR was the method, and the copy in TCRdb shows in-frame clones only, minus some. The table records 150,000 to 180,000 clones, 88% of them present only once. This specimen consisted of peripheral blood, obtained on day 0 of AZD1222 vaccination. The source is an adult in good health.

This clone has just one count. The V call is TRBV4-3, the J call TRBJ2-7, with D perhaps given as TRBD1 or TRBD2 (5 bases each). V shed 3 bases and J shed 2 bases, with 17 bases lying between them. Germline V CDR1 and CDR2: LGHNA, YSLEER. This CDR3 is built from 16 residues. CDR3 sequence reads: CASSQNLRGTTYEQYF. The CDR3 bases are TGCGCCAGCAGCCAGAACCTGCGAGGGACGACCTACGAGCAGTACTTC.

V and J are TRBV3-1 (or the pseudogene TRBV3-2) and TRBJ2-7; D unresolved. Germline V gene data show CDR1 as LGHDT and CDR2 as YNNKEL (reference sequence). CDR3 length equals 12 residues. Trimming pared 1 base from V and 5 bases from J, leaving 6 bases between. The CDR3 protein is CASSQGRNEQYF. As DNA, the CDR3 is TGTGCCAGCAGCCAAGGTCGGAACGAGCAGTACTTC.

The chain links TRBV3-1 (or the pseudogene TRBV3-2) to TRBJ2-7; possibly TRBD1 for D (6 bases). CDR1 is LGHDT, CDR2 YNNKEL, per germline (reference sequence). V was trimmed by 0 bases and J by 8 bases, leaving 20 bases between them. This CDR3 is built from 16 residues. The CDR3 sequence is CASSQDGTGSYVKQYF. In DNA, the CDR3 is TGTGCCAGCAGCCAAGATGGTACAGGGTCATATGTGAAGCAGTACTTC.

This chain links TRBV19 with TRBJ2-5; 7 bases agree with TRBD1. V lost 5 bases and J lost 1; bases outside the gene matches: 7. CDR1 LNHDA and CDR2 SQIVND come from the germline V gene (reference sequence). The CDR3 is made up of 15 amino acids. The CDR3 is CASSQPQGVQETQYF. The CDR3 DNA is TGTGCCAGTAGTCAGCCCCAGGGGGTCCAAGAGACCCAGTACTTC.

The rearrangement joins TRBV19 to TRBJ2-1; D may match TRBD1 or TRBD2 (5 bases each). Germline loops: CDR1 LNHDA, CDR2 SQIVND (reference sequence). The V end was cut by 5 bases, the J end by 9 bases, with 20 bases between. There are 15 residues in the CDR3. The CDR3 protein is CASSQASRGLLEQFF. DNA of the CDR3: TGTGCCAGTAGTCAAGCCAGCCGGGGCCTGCTTGAGCAGTTCTTC. Using reference TRBV19 and TRBJ2-1 for the parts outside the CDR3, the full variable domain is DGGITQSPKYLFRKEGQNVTLSCEQNLNHDAMYWYRQDPGQGLRLIYYSQIVNDFQKGDIAEGYSVSREKKESFPLTVTSAQKNPTAFYLCASSQASRGLLEQFFGPGTRLTVL.

The table lists this clone with a count of one. V gene TRBV7-9 combines with J gene TRBJ2-3; 9 nucleotides match TRBD2. The CDR3 runs 14 residues. With V trimmed by 3 bases and J by 6 bases, 4 bases remained unmatched. CDR1 is SEHNR, CDR2 FQNEAQ, per germline (reference sequence). This chain's CDR3 is CASSLSGGIDTQYF. CDR3 DNA sequence: TGTGCCAGCAGCTTGAGCGGGGGGATTGATACGCAGTATTTT.

The chain carries TRBV5-1 and TRBJ2-7, with D maybe TRBD2 (6 bases). The V gene's germline CDR1 is SGHRS and CDR2 YFSETQ. The V gene lost 2 bases and the J gene lost 0 bases, with 12 bases spanning the gap. This CDR3 is built from 15 residues. CDR3 protein: CASSLRGLRSYEQYF. The CDR3 DNA reads TGCGCCAGCAGCTTAAGAGGACTACGCTCCTACGAGCAGTACTTC.

This chain joins TRBV20-1 and TRBJ1-6; 8 bases are a match to TRBD1. V lost 3 bases, J lost 0 bases, and 4 bases stayed unmatched. The CDR3 has 16 residues. In germline, CDR1 is DFQATT, CDR2 SNEGSKA (reference sequence). This CDR3 reads CSASQGANSYNSPLHF. The CDR3 DNA reads TGCAGTGCTAGTCAGGGGGCCAACTCCTATAATTCACCCCTCCACTTT.

The rearrangement joins TRBV7-8 to TRBJ1-1; maybe TRBD1 (5 bases). The V end lost 1 base, the J end lost 4 bases, and 16 bases lay between the germline ends. The germline V gene encodes CDR1 SGHVS and CDR2 FQNEAQ. The CDR3 totals 16 residues. The CDR3 DNA is TGTGCCAGCAGCTTAGTTGCCTCCCAAAGGGGCACTGAAGCTTTCTTT. This sequence encodes CASSLVASQRGTEAFF.

V usage is TRBV7-3 and J usage is TRBJ1-5; 7 bases agree with TRBD1. V shed 5 bases, J shed 3 bases, and the junction held 7 bases outside the gene matches. CDR3 length equals 15 residues. CDR1 is SGHTA, CDR2 FQGTGA, per germline. In DNA form, the CDR3 reads TGTGCCAGCAGCCCAGGACAGGTGATCAATCAGCCCCAGCATTTT. Translating it yields CASSPGQVINQPQHF.